This TCR beta chain derives from a study of cytomegalovirus exposure and HLA in healthy donors. CDR3 length equals 13 residues. V lost 10 bases and J 1 base, leaving 14 bases between the germline ends. Germline CDR1 reads SNHLY; CDR2 reads FYNNEI. PCR used 60 Vbeta primers and 13 Jbeta primers. Generated by immunoSEQ multiplex PCR, the TCRdb table keeps only in-frame clones and is missing some. The sample shows approximately 130,000 clones, approximately 75% of them seen only once. The chain employs TRBV2 and TRBJ2-7; maybe TRBD2 (5 bases). The receptor was derived from a male donor in good health and CMV-seronegative. What was sequenced was PBMCs. CDR3: CAKRGGASYEQYF. The CDR3 DNA reads as TGTGCCAAACGCGGAGGCGCATCCTACGAGCAGTACTTC.